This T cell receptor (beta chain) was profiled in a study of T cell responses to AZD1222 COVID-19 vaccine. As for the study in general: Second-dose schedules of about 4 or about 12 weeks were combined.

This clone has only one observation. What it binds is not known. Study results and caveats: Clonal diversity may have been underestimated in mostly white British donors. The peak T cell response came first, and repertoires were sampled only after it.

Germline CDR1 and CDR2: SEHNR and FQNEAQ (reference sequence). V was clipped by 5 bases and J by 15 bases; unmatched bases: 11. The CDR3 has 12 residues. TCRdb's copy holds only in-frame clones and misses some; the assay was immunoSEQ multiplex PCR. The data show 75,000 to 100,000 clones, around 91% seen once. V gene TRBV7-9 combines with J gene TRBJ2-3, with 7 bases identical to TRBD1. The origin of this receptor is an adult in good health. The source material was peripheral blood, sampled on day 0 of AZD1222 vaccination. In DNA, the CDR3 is TGTGCCAGCAGCCCAAGACAGGGTGGCGGATATTTT. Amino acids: CASSPRQGGGYF.